The source of this T cell receptor (beta chain) is a study of lung T cells in sarcoidosis with Löfgren's syndrome. Study-wide background: Repertoire analyses centered on Löfgren's syndrome patients. Findings of the study overall: In alpha-beta pairs, TRAV12-1 favored TRBV2, and their CDR3s were homologous. Multiple Löfgren's syndrome patients reportedly shared TRAV12-1 and TRBV2 CDR3 motifs, suggesting public CD4+ TCRs.

This clonotype counts as medium-sized. Its antigen is not identified. TCRdb re-called the reads through MiXCR, storing one row per CDR3 protein. The table has 2,300 or so distinct CDR3 sequences, roughly a fifth seen once. The V gene end was trimmed by 4 bases and the J gene end by 1 base; junction bases not matched to a gene: 4. Germline CDR1 and CDR2: SGHRS and YFSETQ. CDR3 length: 16 residues. The V gene is TRBV5-1, the J gene TRBJ2-1, with 11 bases matching TRBD2. The receptor was derived from a human donor with sarcoidosis (Löfgren's syndrome or another form), or a control subject (not recorded which). Sequences were obtained from CD4+ T cells from bronchoalveolar lavage. CDR3 sequence: CASSPGLAESYNEQFF. CDR3 bases: TGCGCCAGCAGCCCGGGACTAGCGGAGTCCTACAATGAGCAGTTCTTC. Looking up the rest from reference TRBV5-1 and TRBJ2-1 gives the full variable domain: KAGVTQTPRYLIKTRGQQVTLSCSPISGHRSVSWYQQTPGQGLQFLFEYFSETQRNKGNFPGRFSGRQFSNSRSEMNVSTLELGDSALYLCASSPGLAESYNEQFFGPGTRLTVL.